The rows below give T cell receptor beta chains drawn from one sample of a study of patients and donors after allogeneic stem cell transplantation. Each CDR3 protein gets one entry after TCRdb re-called the RT-PCR reads with MiXCR. Of about 87,000 distinct CDR3 sequences in the sample, 4% to 5% are singletons; the top ten hold approximately 2.5%. Sequencing was done on a sample of blood, either unsorted or a sorted T cell fraction (not recorded which). The receptors stem from a human donor who was either an allogeneic HSCT recipient or a stem cell or donor lymphocyte infusion donor (not recorded which). It is not recorded whose cells these are; they may come from a transplant donor. Both conserved end residues are part of each CDR3. The D gene is left open where the match is weak. Part of the rows lack a size; the others show once, few, many or a class for expanded clones.

few | TRBJ1-2 | TRBD1 | TRBV5-6 | CASSLVSDRGIYGYTF | TGTGCCAGCAGCTTGGTTTCTGACAGGGGGATCTATGGCTACACCTTC
. | TRBJ2-3 | TRBD2 | TRBV5-4 | CASSLEATSGRVGDTQYF | TGTGCCAGCAGCTTGGAGGCGACTAGCGGGAGGGTGGGAGATACGCAGTATTTT
. | TRBJ2-5 | TRBD2 | TRBV6-1 | CASSGLAGQETQYF | TGTGCCAGCAGTGGACTAGCGGGGCAAGAGACCCAGTACTTC
many | TRBJ1-2 | TRBD1 | TRBV6-5 | CASSYGGTGDLPGYTF | TGTGCCAGCAGTTACGGGGGGACAGGGGATCTGCCTGGCTACACCTTC
many | TRBJ1-6 | . | TRBV3-1 | CASSQYRNSPLHF | TGTGCCAGCAGCCAATACAGGAATTCACCCCTCCACTTT
many | TRBJ1-1 | . | TRBV11-3 | CASSSPRLAEAFF | TGTGCCAGCAGCTCTCCCCGATTGGCTGAAGCTTTCTTT
many | TRBJ1-4 | TRBD1 | TRBV20-1 | CSAIRGTGREKLFF | TGCAGTGCGATACGGGGGACAGGGCGGGAAAAACTGTTTTTT
many | TRBJ2-5 | . | TRBV4-1 | CASSQGRLSGETQYF | TGCGCCAGCAGCCAAGGACGGTTGAGCGGGGAGACCCAGTACTTC
few | TRBJ2-2 | TRBD2 | TRBV5-4 | CASSQRGPGELFF | TGTGCCAGCAGCCAGCGGGGCCCCGGGGAGCTGTTTTTT
many | TRBJ1-1 | TRBD1 | TRBV18 | CASSPQGATEAFF | TGTGCCAGCTCACCCCAGGGGGCCACTGAAGCTTTCTTT
many | TRBJ2-3 | . | TRBV9 | CASSVTPAISTDTQYF | TGTGCCAGCAGCGTCACCCCCGCAATTAGCACAGATACGCAGTATTTT
many | TRBJ1-2 | . | TRBV11-2 | CASGTTWGLYGYTF | TGTGCCAGCGGAACAACCTGGGGGCTCTATGGCTACACCTTC
. | TRBJ2-2 | TRBD1 | TRBV7-6 | CASSGGGDRGSDTGELFF | TGTGCCAGCAGCGGAGGCGGGGACAGGGGGTCGGACACCGGGGAGCTGTTTTTT
many | TRBJ2-1 | . | TRBV9 | CASSVAQDFYNEQFF | TGTGCCAGCAGCGTAGCTCAGGACTTCTACAATGAGCAGTTCTTC
medium-sized | TRBJ2-7 | . | TRBV20-1 | CSALARGDSSYEQYF | TGCAGTGCCCTCGCACGTGGAGATAGCTCCTACGAGCAGTACTTC
few | TRBJ1-5 | TRBD1 | TRBV5-5 | CASSYSGGNNQPQHF | TGTGCCAGCAGCTACTCAGGGGGTAATAATCAGCCCCAGCATTTT
many | TRBJ2-4 | TRBD2 | TRBV3-1 | CASSQVLAAKNIQYF | TGTGCCAGCAGCCAAGTACTAGCGGCCAAAAACATTCAGTACTTC
many | TRBJ2-3 | . | TRBV9 | CASSVGGTDTQYF | TGTGCCAGCAGCGTAGGCGGTACAGATACGCAGTATTTT
. | TRBJ1-1 | TRBD1 | TRBV9 | CASSVDGTGSEAFF | TGTGCCAGCAGCGTAGACGGGACAGGGTCTGAAGCTTTCTTT
few | TRBJ1-4 | . | TRBV7-8 | CASGGANEKLFF | TGTGCCAGCGGTGGGGCGAATGAAAAACTGTTTTTT
few | TRBJ2-5 | TRBD1 | TRBV12-3/TRBV12-4 | CASRKTGGAEETQYF | TGTGCCAGCAGAAAAACAGGGGGCGCAGAAGAGACCCAGTACTTC
. | TRBJ2-5 | . | TRBV7-6 | CASSLTFQETQYF | TGTGCCAGCAGCCTCACCTTCCAAGAGACCCAGTACTTC
many | TRBJ1-5 | TRBD1 | TRBV12-3/TRBV12-4 | CASSLGDRAAWPQHF | TGTGCCAGCAGTTTAGGGGACAGGGCCGCATGGCCCCAGCATTTT
many | TRBJ2-1 | . | TRBV27 | CASSLALTEYNEQFF | TGTGCCAGCAGTTTAGCCCTGACAGAATACAATGAGCAGTTCTTC
many | TRBJ1-5 | TRBD1 | TRBV2 | CASSEKQGENQPQHF | TGTGCCAGCAGTGAGAAACAGGGGGAGAATCAGCCCCAGCATTTT
many | TRBJ1-5 | TRBD1 | TRBV20-1 | CSARDLQGDQPQHF | TGCAGTGCTAGAGATCTACAGGGGGATCAGCCCCAGCATTTT
. | TRBJ2-5 | . | TRBV9 | CASSAGGQSQETQYF | TGTGCCAGCAGCGCCGGGGGACAGAGCCAAGAGACCCAGTACTTC
. | TRBJ2-2 | . | TRBV5-6 | CASSFGVDSGELFF | TGTGCCAGCAGCTTTGGGGTTGACTCCGGGGAGCTGTTTTTT
few | TRBJ2-3 | TRBD2 | TRBV27 | CASSFRLAGGADTQYF | TGTGCCAGCAGTTTTCGACTAGCGGGAGGTGCTGATACGCAGTATTTT
many | TRBJ1-1 | . | TRBV5-1 | CASSLAQVGDEAFF | TGCGCCAGCAGCTTGGCCCAGGTTGGTGATGAAGCTTTCTTT
many | TRBJ2-3 | TRBD2 | TRBV11-1 | CASSHRGLAGGADTQYF | TGTGCCAGCAGCCATCGGGGACTAGCGGGAGGGGCAGATACGCAGTATTTT
. | TRBJ1-2 | TRBD1 | TRBV11-2 | CTSSLTGGDYAYTF | TGTACCAGCTCTCTGACAGGGGGAGACTATGCCTACACCTTC
few | TRBJ2-2 | . | TRBV6-2/TRBV6-3 | CAITDARNTGELFF | TGTGCCATCACGGATGCCAGGAACACCGGGGAGCTGTTTTTT
many | TRBJ2-3 | . | TRBV10-3 | CAINRTPGDTQYF | TGTGCCATCAATCGGACACCTGGGGATACGCAGTATTTT
many | TRBJ2-1 | . | TRBV29-1 | CSVGVDYEQFF | TGCAGCGTTGGAGTCGACTATGAGCAGTTCTTC
many | TRBJ2-6 | . | TRBV19 | CASTHGVDRSGANVLTF | TGTGCCAGTACCCACGGGGTGGATCGCTCTGGGGCCAACGTCCTGACTTTC
many | TRBJ2-1 | . | TRBV7-3 | CASSLIGREYNEQFF | TGTGCCAGCAGCTTAATCGGTCGAGAGTACAATGAGCAGTTCTTC
many | TRBJ2-5 | . | TRBV27 | CASSLSRKGWGHNQETQYF | TGTGCCAGCAGTTTATCGCGGAAGGGTTGGGGGCACAACCAAGAGACCCAGTACTTC
many | TRBJ2-7 | . | TRBV6-1 | CASSEATFFGLNYEQYF | TGTGCCAGCAGTGAAGCGACTTTTTTTGGGTTAAACTACGAGCAGTACTTC
many | TRBJ1-5 | . | TRBV12-3/TRBV12-4 | CASSLFTNQPQHF | TGTGCCAGCAGTTTATTCACAAATCAGCCCCAGCATTTT
few | TRBJ2-5 | TRBD2 | TRBV27 | CASSKREGRYQETQYF | TGTGCCAGCAGTAAGCGGGAGGGAAGGTACCAAGAGACCCAGTACTTC
. | TRBJ2-5 | . | TRBV6-1 | CASTRADRFQETQYF | TGTGCCAGCACCCGCGCCGACAGATTCCAAGAGACCCAGTACTTC
many | TRBJ2-7 | . | TRBV5-1 | CASSLVAGFTEQYF | TGCGCCAGCAGCTTGGTGGCAGGTTTCACCGAGCAGTACTTC
many | TRBJ1-4 | . | TRBV29-1 | CSVVTTGDEKLFF | TGCAGCGTTGTGACCACAGGCGATGAAAAACTGTTTTTT
many | TRBJ2-5 | TRBD2 | TRBV2 | CASSLAGGAQETQYF | TGTGCCAGCAGTCTAGCGGGAGGGGCCCAAGAGACCCAGTACTTC
many | TRBJ1-4 | TRBD1 | TRBV5-1 | CASSLGTWDSREKLFF | TGCGCCAGCAGCTTGGGAACGTGGGACAGTCGGGAAAAACTGTTTTTT
. | TRBJ1-6 | . | TRBV11-2 | CASSLEPESPLHF | TGTGCCAGCAGCCTCGAACCCGAATCACCCCTCCACTTT
. | TRBJ2-7 | TRBD2 | TRBV9 | CASGVALLGLAGLQYF | TGTGCCAGCGGCGTCGCGCTGCTGGGACTAGCGGGCCTGCAGTACTTC
many | TRBJ2-3 | . | TRBV5-1 | CASSLVGRGPDTQYF | TGCGCCAGCAGCTTGGTAGGCAGGGGTCCAGATACGCAGTATTTT
. | TRBJ2-5 | TRBD2 | TRBV9 | CASSGMGLAKSGETQYF | TGTGCCAGCAGCGGGATGGGACTAGCCAAGTCAGGGGAGACCCAGTACTTC